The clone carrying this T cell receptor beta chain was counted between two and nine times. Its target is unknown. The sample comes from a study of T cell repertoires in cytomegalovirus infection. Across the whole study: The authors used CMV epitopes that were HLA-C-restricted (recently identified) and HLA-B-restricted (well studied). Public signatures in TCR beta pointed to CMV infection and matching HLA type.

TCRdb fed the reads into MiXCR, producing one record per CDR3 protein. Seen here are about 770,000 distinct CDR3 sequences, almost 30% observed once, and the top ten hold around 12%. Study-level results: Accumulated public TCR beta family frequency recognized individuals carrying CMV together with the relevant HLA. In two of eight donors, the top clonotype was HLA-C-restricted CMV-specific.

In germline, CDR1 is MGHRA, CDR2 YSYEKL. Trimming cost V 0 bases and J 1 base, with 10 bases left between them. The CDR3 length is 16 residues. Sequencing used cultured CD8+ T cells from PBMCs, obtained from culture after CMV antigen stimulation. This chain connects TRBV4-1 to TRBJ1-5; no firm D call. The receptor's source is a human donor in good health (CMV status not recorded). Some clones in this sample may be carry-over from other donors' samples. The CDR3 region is CASSQDVGDSNQPQHF. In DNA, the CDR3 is TGCGCCAGCAGCCAAGATGTTGGAGACAGCAATCAGCCCCAGCATTTT.